Only one count was recorded for the clone carrying this TCR beta chain. Using immunoSEQ multiplex PCR, the repertoire was profiled, and TCRdb retains in-frame clones only, with some absent. The repertoire consists of 140,000 or so clones, with roughly 79% occurring once and the leading ten covering more than 8%. V was shortened by 5 bases and J by 3 bases, with 16 bases between the two germline ends. CDR3 length: 15 residues. Germline V gene sequence: CDR1 MGHDK, CDR2 SYGVNS. This entry is derived from a study of blood T cell repertoires in COVID-19. Study context: Whether acute or convalescent, the COVID-19 samples came from the United States, Italy and Spain.

The source is a human donor in a cohort sampled during active COVID-19. Source material: peripheral blood. The J gene is TRBJ2-5, the V gene TRBV25-1, with D perhaps TRBD1 (6 bases). CDR3 nucleotide sequence: TGTGCCAGCAGTCCCCCCGAACGGACAGAAGAGACCCAGTACTTC. It translates to CASSPPERTEETQYF.